The sequence of this TCR beta chain was determined in a study of cytomegalovirus exposure and HLA in healthy donors. Study results and caveats: Later analysis demonstrated an association between a missense DCLRE1C variant and TCR beta V- and J-gene trimming. Per a later analysis, HLA-associated TCR beta chains showed more clonal expansion than other, equally common TCR beta chains. A later analysis found TCR association rates differed by HLA locus, highest for DRB1 and lowest for HLA-C.

Points on this clone: Its specificity is not known.

PCR involved 60 Vbeta and 13 Jbeta primers. Sequencing was performed with immunoSEQ multiplex PCR; in TCRdb, only in-frame clones are kept and a portion is missing. The sample holds roughly 100,000 clones, over 65% seen once. Germline-derived CDR1 and CDR2 are MDHEN and SYDVKM. V dropped 5 bases and J dropped 7 bases, with 17 bases sitting between them. The CDR3 length is 14 residues. The source material was PBMCs. This chain uses TRBV28 with TRBJ2-5, with a tentative D call TRBD2 (6 bases). The receptor's source is a man aged 35 to 55 in good health and CMV-seropositive. CDR3 sequence (DNA): TGTGCCAGCAGTGAACCTAGCGTGGGTAGGACCCAGTACTTC. This codes for CASSEPSVGRTQYF.